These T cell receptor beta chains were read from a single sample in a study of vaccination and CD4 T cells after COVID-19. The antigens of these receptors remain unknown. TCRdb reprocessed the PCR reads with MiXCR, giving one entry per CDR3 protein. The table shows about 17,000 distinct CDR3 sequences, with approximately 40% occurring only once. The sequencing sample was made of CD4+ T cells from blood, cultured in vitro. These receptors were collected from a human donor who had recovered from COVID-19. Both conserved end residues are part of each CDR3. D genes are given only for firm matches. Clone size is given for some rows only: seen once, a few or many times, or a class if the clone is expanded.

TGTGCCAGCTCCCCACCATCCTCCCTCCAGGAGACCCAGTACTTC,CASSPPSSLQETQYF,TRBJ2-5,NA,NA,TRBV18
TGTGCCAGCAGTTCATCGACTAGCGGGAGTGACGAGCAGTACTTC,CASSSSTSGSDEQYF,TRBJ2-7,TRBD2,NA,TRBV28
TGTGCCAGCAGTGAGATGGCGGGAGACTCCTACGAGCAGTACTTC,CASSEMAGDSYEQYF,TRBJ2-7,TRBD2,NA,TRBV6-1
TGCAGCGTTGTCGAGGGCGACTATGGCTACACCTTC,CSVVEGDYGYTF,TRBJ1-2,NA,NA,TRBV29-1
TGTGCCAGCAGTTACTTATCCGGGACAGGGACCCACGAGCAGTACTTC,CASSYLSGTGTHEQYF,TRBJ2-7,TRBD1,NA,TRBV10-3
TGTGCCTGGGCCCTCGGGACCCAGTACTTC,CAWALGTQYF,TRBJ2-5,NA,few,TRBV30
TGTGCCAGCAGGTCTTCAACGGGAGCCGATACGCAGTATTTT,CASRSSTGADTQYF,TRBJ2-3,NA,NA,TRBV7-9
TGCAGTGCTAGAGATAGGCGGAACATGAACACTGAAGCTTTCTTT,CSARDRRNMNTEAFF,TRBJ1-1,NA,NA,TRBV20-1
TGTGCCTGGAGTGTGGGACAGAGTAGCAATCAGCCCCAGCATTTT,CAWSVGQSSNQPQHF,TRBJ1-5,TRBD1,NA,TRBV30
TGTGCCAGCAGCTTCCCGGGAGGGCCGGAAAATGAGCAGTTCTTC,CASSFPGGPENEQFF,TRBJ2-1,TRBD2,NA,TRBV7-3
TGTGCCAGCAGCCAAGTCCTAGCGGGAGTCGAGCAGTACTTC,CASSQVLAGVEQYF,TRBJ2-7,TRBD2,NA,TRBV3-1
TGCAGTGCTTTTCGGACAGGGGATGAGCAGTTCTTC,CSAFRTGDEQFF,TRBJ2-1,TRBD1,NA,TRBV20-1
TGTGCCACCACTAGCGGGAGGGGGGATACGCAGTATTTT,CATTSGRGDTQYF,TRBJ2-3,TRBD2,NA,TRBV7-6
TGTGCCAGCAGCAGGACTAGCGGGGCTTTCAGCAATGAGCAGTTCTTC,CASSRTSGAFSNEQFF,TRBJ2-1,TRBD2,NA,TRBV27
TGTGCCAGCTCATCGGGGGGAGGAAACACCGGGGAGCTGTTTTTT,CASSSGGGNTGELFF,TRBJ2-2,TRBD2,NA,TRBV7-9
TGTGCCAGCGTCCGGGGGGTTCAGGGTAATCAGCCCCAGCATTTT,CASVRGVQGNQPQHF,TRBJ1-5,NA,NA,TRBV28
TGCAGTGCTGGGGCCGGGACAGGGAGCGGCTACACCTTC,CSAGAGTGSGYTF,TRBJ1-2,TRBD1,NA,TRBV20-1
TGCAGTGCTAGGCCGGGAGAAATCTCTGGGGCCAACGTCCTGACTTTC,CSARPGEISGANVLTF,TRBJ2-6,NA,NA,TRBV20-1
TGCAGCGTCCTAGCATTAACTAATGAAAAACTGTTTTTT,CSVLALTNEKLFF,TRBJ1-4,NA,once,TRBV29-1
TGTGCCAGCAGCTTGACAGGGGGGGCCAACGTCCTGACTTTC,CASSLTGGANVLTF,TRBJ2-6,TRBD1,NA,TRBV7-9
TGTGCCAGCAGCGGACCGGAGGGGCTGGGAGAGACCCAGTACTTC,CASSGPEGLGETQYF,TRBJ2-5,NA,once,TRBV5-4
TGTGCCAGCAACCCCCGGGACAGGGTAGTCAATGAGCAGTTCTTC,CASNPRDRVVNEQFF,TRBJ2-1,TRBD1,NA,TRBV28
TGTGCCAGCAGCTCCTCTTTAGCGGGGTATACCGGGGAGCTGTTTTTT,CASSSSLAGYTGELFF,TRBJ2-2,TRBD2,NA,TRBV11-3
TGTGCCAACAGTTCCACAGGCTGGGGATACGAGCAGTACTTC,CANSSTGWGYEQYF,TRBJ2-7,NA,NA,TRBV27
TGCAGTGCTAGTATACTAGGAGGAACGGACACGGGCAATCAGCCCCAGCATTTT,CSASILGGTDTGNQPQHF,TRBJ1-5,NA,few,TRBV20-1
TGTGCCAGCAGCTTAGCCCTAGCGGACTACGAGCAGTACTTC,CASSLALADYEQYF,TRBJ2-7,TRBD2,NA,TRBV11-1
TGTGCCAGCAGCTTAGGACTAAGCACAGATACGCAGTATTTT,CASSLGLSTDTQYF,TRBJ2-3,NA,few,TRBV7-9
TGTGCCAGTAGTGATTACAGGGATAATCAGCCCCAGCATTTT,CASSDYRDNQPQHF,TRBJ1-5,NA,NA,TRBV19
TGTGCCACCAGCAGAGTTTTTGGCAGGGCGGCTACCGGGGAGCTGTTTTTT,CATSRVFGRAATGELFF,TRBJ2-2,NA,NA,TRBV15
TGTGCCATCAGTGCCGGGCCTAGCTATGGCTACACCTTC,CAISAGPSYGYTF,TRBJ1-2,NA,few,TRBV10-3
TGCAGTGCTAGAGAACGATACAGGGGGCTAAAGTACAATCAGCCCCAGCATTTT,CSARERYRGLKYNQPQHF,TRBJ1-5,TRBD1,NA,TRBV20-1
TGCAGTGCTAGAGGAGGGACGATCACCGGGGAGCTGTTTTTT,CSARGGTITGELFF,TRBJ2-2,NA,NA,TRBV20-1
TGCAGTGCCCCCATGCAGGGAGGTGAGGGGAATCAGCCCCAGCATTTT,CSAPMQGGEGNQPQHF,TRBJ1-5,NA,once,TRBV20-1
TGTGCCTGGAGTAATAACAGGGACAATGAGCAGTTCTTC,CAWSNNRDNEQFF,TRBJ2-1,NA,NA,TRBV30
TGTGCCAGCAGCGTAGGACAGGGCGGCGGCACTGAAGCTTTCTTT,CASSVGQGGGTEAFF,TRBJ1-1,TRBD1,once,TRBV9
TGTGCCTGGAGTGTAGGGGGCCCGGAAACTGAAGCTTTCTTT,CAWSVGGPETEAFF,TRBJ1-1,TRBD1,NA,TRBV30
TGTGCCAGCTCACCCTCACACCAAGAGACCCAGTACTTC,CASSPSHQETQYF,TRBJ2-5,NA,NA,TRBV18
TGTGCCAGCAGCTTTTTCCGGGAGTCCTACGAGCAGTACTTC,CASSFFRESYEQYF,TRBJ2-7,NA,few,TRBV7-2
TGCGCCAGCAGCTCGACAGGGAAACTCGCAGATACGCAGTATTTT,CASSSTGKLADTQYF,TRBJ2-3,TRBD1,NA,TRBV5-1
TGTGCCAGCAGTCCTCCCCCCGGGGGCGGTTTCGGCAACGAGCAGTACTTC,CASSPPPGGGFGNEQYF,TRBJ2-7,NA,NA,TRBV28
TGCAGTGCTCCCGGGGAGGGTCACAACGAGCAGTACTTC,CSAPGEGHNEQYF,TRBJ2-7,TRBD2,few,TRBV20-1
TGTGCCAGCAGCTTAGCGGGATCCACAGATACGCAGTATTTT,CASSLAGSTDTQYF,TRBJ2-3,NA,few,TRBV7-9